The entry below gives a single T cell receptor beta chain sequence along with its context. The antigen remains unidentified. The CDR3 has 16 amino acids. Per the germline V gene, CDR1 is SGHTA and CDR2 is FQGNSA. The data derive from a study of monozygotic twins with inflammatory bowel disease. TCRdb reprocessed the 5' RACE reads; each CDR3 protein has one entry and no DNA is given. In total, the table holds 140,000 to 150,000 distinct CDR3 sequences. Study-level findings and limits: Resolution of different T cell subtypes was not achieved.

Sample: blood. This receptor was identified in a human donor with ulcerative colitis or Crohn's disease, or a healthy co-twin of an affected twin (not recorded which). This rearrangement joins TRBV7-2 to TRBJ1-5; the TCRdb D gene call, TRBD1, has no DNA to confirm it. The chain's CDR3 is CASSPRTGVGNQPQHF. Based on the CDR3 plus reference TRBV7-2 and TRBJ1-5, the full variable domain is GAGVSQSPSNKVTEKGKDVELRCDPISGHTALYWYRQSLGQGLEFLIYFQGNSAPDKSGLPSDRFSAERTGGSVSTLTIQRTQQEDSAVYLCASSPRTGVGNQPQHFGDGTRLSIL.